This paragraph reports one TCR beta chain. Its cognate antigen is unknown. V lost 5 bases to trimming and J lost 5 bases, with 18 bases between them. From germline, CDR1 is MNHNS and CDR2 SASEGT. The CDR3 totals 15 residues. Criteria for exclusion of patients were uncontrolled infection, other autoimmune disease, pregnancy or lactation. The source of the sample is a study of T cells in Graves' hyperthyroidism and ophthalmopathy. Study-wide context: Sampling of peripheral blood happened at initial diagnosis, prior to any treatment.

RNA transcripts yielded amplified TCR beta CDR3 regions. An initial round of RT-PCR targeting the TCR CDR3 relied on the HTBI primer set. TCRdb recomputed calls from the multiplex PCR reads with MiXCR, one row per CDR3 protein. The table records approximately 520,000 distinct CDR3 sequences, less than 25% of them present only once. Notes on the study in general: From stable hyperthyroidism, ophthalmopathy was separated by a 13 V-J model. Most expanded thyroid clonotypes above 0.001 recurred in blood.

The sequenced sample was blood. The chain has TRBV6-1 and TRBJ2-5; D possibly corresponds to TRBD2 (5 bases). This TCR came from a man aged 18 to 30 with Graves' hyperthyroidism. The CDR3 DNA follows: TGTGCCAGCAGTCAATCCTGGGGTCGAGGGGAGACCCAGTACTTC. Translated, it gives CASSQSWGRGETQYF.